The 8 T cell receptor beta chains below were found in one sample sequenced in a study of blood T cell repertoires in COVID-19. TCRdb's copy holds only in-frame clones and misses some; the assay was immunoSEQ multiplex PCR. The data hold about 100,000 clones, with roughly 88% observed a single time. Sequencing was carried out using peripheral blood. These receptors were taken from a human donor in a cohort sampled during active COVID-19.

This clone was observed many times. The chain links TRBV19 to TRBJ1-1, with D possibly being TRBD1 (6 bases). CDR3 length: 14 residues. V gave up 5 bases and J gave up 1 base, with 11 bases separating them. Germline CDR1 reads LNHDA; CDR2 reads SQIVND (reference sequence). The chain's CDR3 is CASSSQQGNTEAFF. Written as DNA, the CDR3 is TGTGCCAGTAGTTCCCAACAGGGGAACACTGAAGCTTTCTTT.

The chain joins TRBV4-1 to TRBJ1-2; D possibly corresponds to TRBD1 (6 bases). This CDR3 is 15 amino acids long. Trimming took 3 bases from V and 2 from J, leaving 13 bases between them. Per the germline V gene, CDR1 is MGHRA and CDR2 is YSYEKL. This chain's CDR3 is CASSQSGTLNYGYTF. For the CDR3, the DNA is TGCGCCAGCAGCCAGTCCGGGACACTCAACTATGGCTACACCTTC.

The chain recombines TRBV3-1 (or the pseudogene TRBV3-2) with TRBJ2-7; 8 bases map to TRBD2. Germline V gives CDR1 LGHDT, CDR2 YNNKEL (reference sequence). This CDR3 has 18 residues. Trimming at V came to 0 bases and at J to 1 base, leaving 11 bases not matched to a gene. The chain's CDR3 is CASSQESGVLAGSYEQYF. CDR3 DNA sequence: TGTGCCAGCAGCCAAGAGTCGGGAGTCCTAGCGGGTTCCTACGAGCAGTACTTC.

The chain employs TRBV28 and TRBJ1-1; D unresolved. Trimming removed 3 bases from V and 7 bases from J, with 6 bases in between. The CDR3 covers 11 residues. Germline values: CDR1 MDHEN, CDR2 SYDVKM. CDR3 DNA: TGTGCCAGCAGTTTGAATAGTGAAGCTTTCTTT. This encodes CASSLNSEAFF.

This CDR3 is CASRTSGMAGSTDTQYF. In DNA form, the CDR3 reads TGCGCCAGCAGGACCTCAGGGATGGCGGGAAGCACAGATACGCAGTATTTT. The chain carries TRBV5-1 and TRBJ2-3; tentatively, D is TRBD2 (6 bases). The CDR3 loop spans 17 amino acids. From germline, CDR1 is SGHRS and CDR2 YFSETQ. The V gene lost 5 bases and the J gene lost 0 bases, with 19 bases spanning the gap.

This clone appeared once. The chain employs TRBV6-2 or TRBV6-3 and TRBJ1-2; D possibly corresponds to TRBD1 (5 bases). Germline-derived CDR1 and CDR2 are MNHEY and SVGEGT. The CDR3 is made up of 15 amino acids. V was trimmed by 0 bases and J by 6 bases, leaving 14 bases between them. The CDR3 DNA follows: TGTGCCAGCAGTTACTCGAGCAGGGCAGGCGATGGCTACACCTTC. Protein product: CASSYSSRAGDGYTF.

The CDR3 sequence: CAITPLVGVNYGYTF. The CDR3 bases are TGTGCCATCACCCCCCTTGTCGGAGTCAACTATGGCTACACCTTC. The rearrangement links TRBV10-3 to TRBJ1-2; no reliable D call. This CDR3 is built from 15 residues. V lost 7 bases, J lost 2 bases, and 17 bases lay in between. The V gene's germline CDR1 is ENHRY and CDR2 SYGVKD.

The rearrangement uses TRBV6-2 or TRBV6-3 and TRBJ2-3; D unclear. Germline lookup yields CDR1 MNHEY and CDR2 SVGEGT. Trimming took off 0 bases at V and 5 bases at J, with 12 bases between the two ends. The length of the CDR3 is 15 residues. The DNA of the CDR3 is TGTGCCAGCAGTTACTCGTATCTCGGTAGAGATACGCAGTATTTT. This sequence encodes CASSYSYLGRDTQYF.